The 26 T cell receptor beta chains listed next were all sequenced from one sample in a study of tumor-infiltrating lymphocytes in glioblastoma multiforme. TCRB libraries came from RNA via three nested multiplex PCR rounds. One entry per CDR3 protein results from TCRdb running MiXCR on the multiplex PCR reads. This table holds tens of thousands of distinct CDR3 sequences, 61% found once. Material: brain tumor tissue. The receptors were sampled from a male donor with glioblastoma.

To note about this clonotype: Possible read error: a much larger clone is one base away. This chain joins TRBV20-1 and TRBJ1-5, with D tentatively TRBD1 (6 bases). The CDR3 sequence is 15 residues long. Germline CDR1 DFQATT, CDR2 SNEGSKA (reference sequence). CDR3 sequence reads: CSARDTGFSNQPQRF. CDR3 nucleotides: TGCAGTGCTAGAGATACAGGGTTTAGCAATCAGCCCCAGCGTTTT.

About this clonotype: Lacking the conserved final phenylalanine or tryptophan, this CDR3 likely reflects a read error. No DNA is shown, since the ends of the CDR3 on it are uncertain; the CDR3 is the one TCRdb lists. The chain employs TRBV20-1 and TRBJ2-5; the table's D gene call, TRBD2, was not cross checked with the DNA. The CDR3 is 16 residues long, counting both termini. Germline CDR1 DFQATT, CDR2 SNEGSKA (reference sequence). The CDR3 loop is CSARDRLAGGQETRYL.

Remarks on this clonotype: An end of the junction does not agree with germline; a read error may underlie this. The rearrangement links TRBV10-1 to TRBJ1-2; 7 bases agree with TRBD1. Germline lookup yields CDR1 WNHNN and CDR2 SYGVQD (reference sequence). The CDR3 is made up of 15 amino acids. The CDR3 reads CASSELRGRLSLYTF. The CDR3 DNA reads TGCGCAAGCAGTGAGTTAAGGGGGCGCCTAAGCCTCTACACCTTC.

This chain links TRBV5-5 with TRBJ2-2, with unresolved D. Trimming pared 9 bases from V and 1 base from J, leaving 10 bases between. Germline CDR1 SGHKS, CDR2 YYEKEE (reference sequence). The CDR3 is 13 residues long. The chain's CDR3 is CATKFENTGELFF. CDR3 in DNA: TGTGCCACTAAATTTGAGAACACCGGGGAGCTGTTTTTT.

On this clonotype itself: Since a much larger clone is just one base distant, this may be a read error. The rearrangement uses TRBV28 and TRBJ2-7, with D perhaps matching TRBD1 (5 bases). Germline V gene sequence: CDR1 MDHEN, CDR2 SYDVKM. The CDR3 has 13 amino acids. V lost 4 bases and J lost 5, with 12 bases in between. The CDR3 region is CASSSGAVNEQYF. The CDR3 region has the DNA TGTGCCAGCAGTTCTGGGGCGGTGAACGAGCAGTACTTC.

With regard to this clonotype: A read error is possible here, since a much larger clone lies one base away. As the CDR3 is not closed by the conserved phenylalanine or tryptophan, this likely results from a read error. This chain uses TRBV6-5 with TRBJ1-4, with TRBD1 matching 8 bases. V was clipped by 4 bases and J by 5 bases; unmatched bases: 6. The germline gives CDR1 MNHEY, CDR2 SVGAGI. This CDR3 spans 15 amino acids. The CDR3 DNA reads TGTGCCAGCAGTTTCGGACAGGGTGGAAATGAAAAACTGTTTTAT. Translated: CASSFGQGGNEKLFY.

Remarks on this clonotype: The junction and the germline gene differ at one end; a read error may be behind it. V is TRBV11-2 and J is TRBJ1-3; no clear D. The V gene's germline CDR1 is SGHAT and CDR2 FQNNGV. The CDR3 runs to 12 residues. The chain's CDR3 is CASSISGNDIFF. As DNA, the CDR3 is TGTGCCAGCAGCATCTCTGGGAATGACATATTCTTC. Drawing the rest from reference TRBV11-2 and TRBJ1-3, the complete variable domain is EAGVAQSPRYKIIEKRQSVAFWCNPISGHATLYWYQQILGQGPKLLIQFQNNGVVDDSQLPKDRFSAERLKGVDSTLKIQPAKLEDSAVYLCASSISGNDIFFGEGSWLTVV.

Worth noting for this clonotype: A much larger clone differs from this one at a single base, so this may be a read error. This chain joins TRBV28 and TRBJ2-1, with 9 bases identical to TRBD1. Germline V gene sequence: CDR1 MDHEN, CDR2 SYDVKM. The CDR3 has 14 residues. V lost 11 bases to trimming and J lost 0 bases; unmatched junction nucleotides: 5. CDR3 DNA sequence: TGTGCCTGTCAGACAGGGGGCTCCTACAATGAGCAGTTCTTC. Its protein product is CACQTGGSYNEQFF.

The chain links TRBV6-5 to TRBJ1-2; D is undetermined. The ends were cut back, 10 bases at V and 4 bases at J, with 10 bases in the middle. CDR1 MNHEY and CDR2 SVGAGI come from the germline V gene. There are 11 residues in the CDR3. The CDR3 spells CATTAFYGYTF. CDR3 coding DNA: TGTGCCACCACGGCTTTCTATGGCTACACCTTC.

Comments on this clonotype: Here the CDR3 omits its conserved ending phenylalanine or tryptophan, so a read error is the likely source. This chain links TRBV7-8 with TRBJ1-5; D is perhaps TRBD1 (5 bases). V lost 5 bases, J lost 3 bases, and 14 bases lay in between. Germline loops: CDR1 SGHVS, CDR2 FQNEAQ. The CDR3 is 15 amino acids. This CDR3 reads CASSPRQCPNQPQHL. CDR3 sequence (DNA): TGTGCCAGCAGCCCCCGACAGTGTCCCAATCAGCCCCAGCATCTT.

Worth noting for this clonotype: An end of the junction differs from the germline gene, which may be a read error. J is TRBJ2-7 and V is TRBV4-2; D might be TRBD2 (7 bases). The CDR3 length is 18 residues. Germline V gene sequence: CDR1 LGHNA, CDR2 YNFKEQ. The CDR3 region is CASNSHPGLPGGSYEQYF. In DNA, the CDR3 is TGTGCCAGCAACTCGCATCCGGGGCTCCCGGGGGGCTCCTACGAACAGTACTTC.

Worth noting for this clonotype: This sequence may be a read error, since a much larger clone differs from it by one base. The chain links TRBV7-9 to TRBJ1-5; tentatively, D is TRBD1 (6 bases). This CDR3 has 13 residues. Germline-derived CDR1 and CDR2 are SEHNR and FQNEAQ (reference sequence). CDR3 sequence: CVSSPQGNQPQHF. In DNA form, the CDR3 reads TGTGTCAGCAGCCCACAGGGAAATCAGCCCCAGCATTTT.

CDR3 bases: TGTGCCAGCAGCTTCTCAAGCCTAGCATTATACCAGCAGTACTTC. Protein sequence: CASSFSSLALYQQYF. The rearrangement uses TRBV11-2 and TRBJ2-7; maybe TRBD2 (5 bases). The V end lost 3 bases, the J end lost 8 bases, and 20 bases lay between the germline ends. The CDR3 covers 15 residues. Germline values: CDR1 SGHAT, CDR2 FQNNGV.

This clonotype was seen a single time. The junction and the germline gene differ at one end; a read error may be behind it. This chain links TRBV6-1 with TRBJ2-2; 8 bases match TRBD1. Germline V CDR1 and CDR2: MNHNS, SASEGT. The CDR3 spans 14 residues. The DNA of the CDR3 is TGTGCCAGCAGGCGGGACAGGCTCACCGGGGAGCCGTTTTTT. Its translation: CASRRDRLTGEPFF.

Judged by abundance, this clonotype is medium-sized (0.01 to 0.1%). This chain links TRBV20-1 with TRBJ2-2, with D possibly TRBD2 on 6 matching bases. The CDR3 has 14 residues. Trimming took 6 bases from V and 4 from J, leaving 15 bases between them. Germline lookup yields CDR1 DFQATT and CDR2 SNEGSKA (reference sequence). The CDR3 DNA reads TGCAGTGCCAGCAGGGACTCGATCACCGGGGAGCTGTTTTTT. Its protein product is CSASRDSITGELFF.

The chain recombines TRBV7-3 with TRBJ2-3, with TRBD2 matching over 12 bases. The CDR3 length is 17 residues. In germline, CDR1 is SGHTA, CDR2 FQGTGA. V shed 5 bases and J 2 bases; nucleotides not matched to a gene: 8. The CDR3 protein is CASSIAPSGGATDTQYF. The CDR3 DNA is TGTGCCAGCAGCATAGCTCCTAGCGGGGGGGCCACAGATACGCAGTATTTT.

On this clonotype: One junction end disagrees with the germline gene, perhaps due to a read error. This chain uses TRBV12-3 or TRBV12-4 with TRBJ1-3; D not resolved. This CDR3 has 16 residues. The CDR3 is CVSSLIGRSSGNTIYF. As DNA, the CDR3 is TGTGTCAGCAGTTTAATTGGAAGGAGCTCTGGAAACACCATATATTTT.

This sequence joins TRBV30 and TRBJ1-5; D is ambiguous. CDR1 is GTSNPN, CDR2 SVGIG, per germline (reference sequence). The V end was cut by 0 bases, the J end by 4 bases, with 7 bases between. The CDR3 is 13 amino acids. CDR3 amino acids: CAWSVSGNQPQHF. CDR3 in DNA: TGTGCCTGGAGTGTAAGCGGGAATCAGCCCCAGCATTTT.

Concerning this clonotype itself: Germline is not matched at one junction end, which may reflect a read error. V is TRBV11-2 and J is TRBJ1-1; D not resolved. Germline V CDR1 and CDR2: SGHAT, FQNNGV. The CDR3 runs 14 residues. CDR3 sequence (DNA): TGTGCCATCAGCCCACACAAGGAATCCACTGAGGCTTTCTTT. It codes for CAISPHKESTEAFF. Full variable domain (missing parts from reference TRBV11-2 and TRBJ1-1): EAGVAQSPRYKIIEKRQSVAFWCNPISGHATLYWYQQILGQGPKLLIQFQNNGVVDDSQLPKDRFSAERLKGVDSTLKIQPAKLEDSAVYLCAISPHKESTEAFFGQGTRLTVV.

This chain joins TRBV5-4 and TRBJ2-4, with D maybe TRBD1 (5 bases). Germline values: CDR1 SGHNT, CDR2 YYREEE (reference sequence). Deletions cut 2 bases from V and 2 bases from J, with 8 bases between. The CDR3 is 14 residues long. The CDR3 sequence is CASSFQGPKNIQYF. The CDR3 nucleotides are TGTGCCAGCAGCTTCCAGGGCCCCAAAAACATTCAGTACTTC. Full variable domain (rest looked up from reference TRBV5-4 and TRBJ2-4): ETGVTQSPTHLIKTRGQQVTLRCSSQSGHNTVSWYQQALGQGPQFIFQYYREEENGRGNFPPRFSGLQFPNYSSELNVNALELDDSALYLCASSFQGPKNIQYFGAGTRLSVL.

There are a few counts of this clonotype. This may be a read error: a much more frequent sequence differs by one nucleotide. The chain carries TRBV28 and TRBJ2-7; maybe TRBD1 (6 bases). The CDR3 consists of 13 residues. Germline loops: CDR1 MDHEN, CDR2 SYDVKM. Trimming cost V 10 bases and J 2 bases, with 15 bases left between them. CDR3 nucleotide sequence: TGTGCCAACACATACAGGGACGCCTACGAGCAGTACTTC. Protein product: CANTYRDAYEQYF.

Of note for this clonotype: This is likely a read error, given that the CDR3 carries no conserved phenylalanine or tryptophan at its end. The chain has TRBV7-9 and TRBJ2-2; D might be TRBD1 (5 bases). The V gene lost 1 base and the J gene lost 4 bases, with 10 bases spanning the gap. CDR1 is SEHNR, CDR2 FQNEAQ, per germline (reference sequence). The CDR3 spans 15 residues. The CDR3 here is CASSLEGVGTGELFY. The CDR3 nucleotides read TGTGCCAGCAGCTTAGAAGGGGTTGGCACCGGGGAGCTGTTTTAT.

As concerns this clonotype: Given the absence of the conserved phenylalanine or tryptophan at the CDR3 end, a read error is likely. The genes are TRBV10-3 and TRBJ1-2; TRBD1 aligns across 8 bases. The junction had 11 bases not matched to a gene; V was cut back by 3 bases and J by 5 bases. This CDR3 contains 16 residues. The V gene's germline CDR1 is ENHRY and CDR2 SYGVKD. The CDR3 region has the DNA TGTGCCATCAGTGACCCCACCCCACAGGGGGGATATGGCTACACCCTA. Protein sequence: CAISDPTPQGGYGYTL.

With respect to this clonotype: One end of the junction fails to match germline, which may point to a read error. The V call is TRBV6-5, the J call TRBJ2-6, with TRBD1 as a possible D gene (5 bases). This CDR3 has 15 amino acids. Germline loops: CDR1 MNHEY, CDR2 SVGAGI. CDR3 amino acids: CAGSPPSSGANVLTF. As DNA, the CDR3 is TGTGCCGGCAGTCCCCCGAGCTCTGGGGCCAACGTCTTGACTTTC.

Note on this clonotype: A much larger clone sits a single nucleotide away, making a read error possible. V and J are TRBV30 and TRBJ1-2, with D possibly being TRBD1 (6 bases). CDR3 length equals 13 residues. From germline, CDR1 is GTSNPN and CDR2 SVGIG (reference sequence). Deletions cut 7 bases from V and 2 bases from J, with 14 bases between. CDR3 sequence reads: CASHREPNYGYTF. The DNA of the CDR3 is TGTGCCTCCCACAGGGAACCAAACTATGGCTACACCTTC.

A note on this clonotype: This may be a read error, as it is one base from a much larger clone. The rearrangement uses TRBV5-1 and TRBJ1-6; tentatively, D is TRBD1 (6 bases). The CDR3 contains 15 residues. The germline CDR1 and CDR2 sequences are SGHRS and YFSETQ. V dropped 1 base and J dropped 11 bases, with 16 bases sitting between them. The CDR3 reads CASSLSTGHDTPLHF. As DNA, the CDR3 is TGCGCCAGCAGCTTGAGTACGGGACACGATACACCCCTCCACTTT.